What follows are 10 T cell receptor beta chains derived from one specimen sequenced in a study of blood T cell repertoires in COVID-19. The protocol was immunoSEQ multiplex PCR, while the TCRdb copy is restricted to in-frame clones and leaves out a portion. The sample has roughly 150,000 clones; approximately 88% are singletons. The sequenced sample consisted of peripheral blood. The receptor set was obtained from a man between 60 and 70 years old with acute or convalescent COVID-19.

The chain is built from TRBV27 and TRBJ2-1; possible D gene TRBD1, 6 bases. Trimming shortened V by 6 bases and J by 8 bases, and 11 bases separated the two germline ends. Per germline, CDR1 MNHEY and CDR2 SMNVEV (reference sequence). CDR3 size: 12 residues. The CDR3 region is CASRRGTHEQFF. Written as DNA, the CDR3 is TGTGCCAGCAGAAGGGGGACCCATGAGCAGTTCTTC.

The chain is built from TRBV24-1 and TRBJ2-3; a possible D gene is TRBD2 (5 bases). V was trimmed by 6 bases and J by 0 bases, leaving 12 bases between them. The CDR3 runs to 15 residues. Germline CDR1 reads KGHDR; CDR2 reads SFDVKD. CDR3 DNA sequence: TGTGCCACCAGTCTGTCTCGGACTAGCACAGATACGCAGTATTTT. Its translation: CATSLSRTSTDTQYF.

The chain has TRBV7-8 and TRBJ1-6; TRBD1 aligns across 9 bases. Germline-derived CDR1 and CDR2 are SGHVS and FQNEAQ. CDR3 length equals 16 residues. The ends lost 3 bases at V and 9 bases at J; junction bases unmatched: 9. CDR3 in amino acids: CASSLSSGQGSSPLHF. The DNA for the CDR3 is TGTGCCAGCAGCTTGAGCTCGGGACAGGGAAGTTCACCCCTCCACTTT.

This chain joins TRBV18 and TRBJ2-7; 7 positions agree with TRBD1. The CDR3 loop spans 17 amino acids. The germline V gene encodes CDR1 KGHSH and CDR2 LQKENI. The J segment lost 0 bases and the V segment lost 1 base, leaving 9 bases of the junction unmatched. Here the CDR3 reads CASSPLESTGRSYEQYF. DNA of the CDR3: TGTGCCAGCTCACCACTAGAATCGACAGGGCGCTCCTACGAGCAGTACTTC.

The chain employs TRBV4-2 and TRBJ1-3, with TRBD1 as a possible D gene (6 bases). V was shortened by 3 bases and J by 0 bases, with 12 bases between the two germline ends. Germline V gives CDR1 LGHNA, CDR2 YNFKEQ. This CDR3 has 16 amino acids. This chain's CDR3 is CASSHPETGSGNTIYF. The CDR3 DNA reads TGTGCCAGCAGCCACCCTGAGACAGGCTCTGGAAACACCATATATTTT.

This chain uses TRBV23-1 with TRBJ2-5, with a weak D call TRBD2 (5 bases). TRBV23-1 qualifies as an ORF whose function is uncertain. V was trimmed by 5 bases and J by 2 bases, leaving 12 bases between them. The CDR3 covers 14 residues. CDR3 sequence reads: CASSVRGGQETQYF. The CDR3 DNA reads TGCGCCAGCAGTGTGCGAGGAGGACAAGAGACCCAGTACTTC.

This sequence joins TRBV9 and TRBJ1-3; TRBD1 might be the D (5 bases). Germline CDR1 is SGDLS and CDR2 is YYNGEE. V lost 0 bases and J lost 2, with 15 bases in between. This CDR3 contains 17 residues. The CDR3 DNA follows: TGTGCCAGCAGCGTAGCCCCGGGCCAAGGGGCTGGAAACACCATATATTTT. It specifies CASSVAPGQGAGNTIYF.

The rearrangement joins TRBV14 to TRBJ2-3, with TRBD2 identical over 14 bases. The CDR3 contains 17 residues. With 2 bases clipped from V and 2 bases from J, the junction kept 3 bases outside the gene matches. Germline CDR1 and CDR2: SGHDN and FVKESK. The CDR3 loop reads CASSQWTSGGLTDTQYF. For the CDR3, the DNA is TGTGCCAGCAGCCAATGGACTAGCGGGGGGCTCACAGATACGCAGTATTTT.

The chain uses TRBV10-3 and TRBJ2-5; weak D call: TRBD1 (5 bases). Trimming left V 2 bases short and J 5 bases short, with 9 bases between. Germline assignment: CDR1 ENHRY and CDR2 SYGVKD. CDR3 size: 13 residues. In nucleotides, the CDR3 is TGTGCCATCAGTGAGGGCAGGGATGAGACCCAGTACTTC. It yields the protein CAISEGRDETQYF.

The V call is TRBV24-1, the J call TRBJ2-3, with 7 bases that match TRBD2. The J segment lost 1 base and the V segment lost 4 bases, leaving 4 bases of the junction unmatched. Germline V CDR1 and CDR2: KGHDR, SFDVKD. The CDR3 loop spans 15 amino acids. CDR3 DNA: TGTGCCACCAGTGAAGGCGGGGGAGGCACAGATACGCAGTATTTT. Translation gives CATSEGGGGTDTQYF.